This T cell receptor (beta chain) was identified in a study of blood T cell repertoires in COVID-19. In the study overall: Some COVID-19 samples were acute and others convalescent; all came from the United States, Italy and Spain. T cells, B-cell-depleted T cells, or PBMCs provided the cDNA or gDNA that served as material.

Original analysis: Reference gene primer amplification in the assay estimated nucleated cell counts. TCRdb keeps only in-frame clones here, not all; method: immunoSEQ multiplex PCR. D and trimming were read from the DNA, whereas the V and J calls and clone size are those reported in that table. The sample comprises some 250,000 clones, around 80% of which are singletons, and 27% rests with the top ten. The CDR3 spans 12 residues. Trimming stripped 6 bases from V and 0 bases from J, with 6 bases between. The specimen sequenced was peripheral blood. The V call is TRBV12-3 or TRBV12-4, the J call TRBJ2-7; D remains ambiguous. The TCR originated in a man aged 40-49 years with acute or convalescent COVID-19. CDR3 region: CASSSSSYEQYF. DNA of the CDR3: TGTGCCAGCAGCTCCAGCTCCTACGAGCAGTACTTC.